These 10 T cell receptor beta chains were sequenced from one sample in a study of blood T cells in healthy people across ages. The second PCR ran roughly 7 to 12 cycles with a sample-barcoded 5' primer and J-beta primers. TCRdb independently ran MiXCR on the 5' RACE reads; one entry per CDR3 protein. The sample holds 650,000 to 1,000,000 distinct CDR3 sequences, 46% seen once. Sequencing input: blood. The origin of the receptors is an older man in good health.

Worth noting for this clonotype: A read error may be the cause here, since a much bigger clone is one base away. The chain uses TRBV21-1 and TRBJ2-7; TRBD2 was called by the table and not checked on the DNA. TRBV21-1 is a listed pseudogene. The CDR3 consists of 17 residues. The CDR3 DNA sequence: TGTGCCAGCATCCAGAACCGGGATCTAATAAGCTCCTCCGAGCAGTACTTC. Translation gives CASIQNRDLISSSEQYF.

This chain joins TRBV12-3 or TRBV12-4 and TRBJ1-1; 10 nucleotides align to TRBD1. The V gene end was trimmed by 7 bases and the J gene end by 11 bases; junction bases not matched to a gene: 4. This CDR3 region has 11 residues. This CDR3 is CASTPDRGAFF. CDR3 DNA: TGTGCCAGCACCCCGGACAGGGGGGCTTTCTTT.

This clonotype was picked up many times. The chain employs TRBV20-1 and TRBJ2-1; 7 bases match TRBD1. V trimming: 3 bases; J trimming: 0 bases; junction bases outside the gene matches: 2. Germline V gives CDR1 DFQATT, CDR2 SNEGSKA (reference sequence). CDR3 length equals 14 residues. The CDR3 sequence is CSARGQPSYNEQFF. The CDR3 bases are TGCAGTGCTAGGGGACAGCCCTCCTACAATGAGCAGTTCTTC.

The chain joins TRBV5-1 to TRBJ1-2; 7 nucleotides agree with TRBD1. This CDR3 is built from 14 residues. Unmatched junction bases numbered 7, after V lost 3 bases and J lost 5 bases. From germline, CDR1 is SGHRS and CDR2 YFSETQ. CDR3 DNA: TGCGCCAGCAGCTGGGGACAGAGGACTTATGGCTACACCTTC. Translation: CASSWGQRTYGYTF. The complete variable domain, with remaining parts taken from reference TRBV5-1 and TRBJ1-2, reads KAGVTQTPRYLIKTRGQQVTLSCSPISGHRSVSWYQQTPGQGLQFLFEYFSETQRNKGNFPGRFSGRQFSNSRSEMNVSTLELGDSALYLCASSWGQRTYGYTFGSGTRLTVV.

The rearrangement links TRBV12-3 or TRBV12-4 to TRBJ1-2, with a possible D match to TRBD1 (5 bases). The CDR3 is made up of 14 amino acids. The V gene lost 3 bases and the J gene lost 7 bases, with 15 bases spanning the gap. CDR3 protein: CASSLGQGTAGYTF. The CDR3 DNA follows: TGTGCCAGCAGTTTGGGTCAGGGAACGGCTGGCTACACCTTC.

Turning to this clonotype: Being one base from a much bigger clone, this may be a read error. J is TRBJ2-1 and V is TRBV6-2 or TRBV6-3; 8 nucleotides line up with TRBD1. CDR1 MNHEY and CDR2 SVGEGT come from the germline V gene. The V gene end was trimmed by 2 bases and the J gene end by 6 bases; junction bases not matched to a gene: 0. The CDR3 totals 13 residues. CDR3 bases: TGTGCCAGCAGTTACGACAGGGGCAATGAGCAGTTCTTC. It encodes CASSYDRGNEQFF.

In this sample, this clonotype turned up many times. The chain couples TRBV5-1 to TRBJ2-1; 9 bases match TRBD1. The CDR3 totals 15 residues. The V and J ends lost 2 bases and 6 bases, in that order; junction bases with no gene match: 6. Germline V lookup: CDR1 SGHRS, CDR2 YFSETQ. CDR3 in amino acids: CASSLRQGGGNEQFF. In DNA form, the CDR3 reads TGCGCCAGCAGCTTACGACAGGGGGGCGGCAATGAGCAGTTCTTC.

The CDR3 DNA reads as TGCAGCGTTCAAGCGGGCCAAGAGACCCAGTACTTC. This sequence encodes CSVQAGQETQYF. V usage is TRBV29-1 and J usage is TRBJ2-5, with TRBD2 as a possible D gene (6 bases). The CDR3 is made up of 12 amino acids. V lost 5 bases and J lost 1, with 8 bases in between. Germline CDR1 reads SQVTM; CDR2 reads ANQGSEA.

A single count supports this clonotype. The chain is built from TRBV4-1 and TRBJ2-7; 10 positions match TRBD2. J was trimmed by 2 bases and V by 3 bases; bases with no gene match: 7. This CDR3 has 16 residues. CDR1 and CDR2 (germline): MGHRA, YSYEKL. The CDR3 protein is CASSQSSGSRTYEQYF. CDR3 in DNA: TGCGCCAGCAGCCAGTCTAGCGGGAGCCGTACCTACGAGCAGTACTTC.

This chain links TRBV7-2 with TRBJ2-1; TRBD1 matches 10 bases. The CDR3 length is 16 residues. Germline V gene lookup returns CDR1 SGHTA and CDR2 FQGNSA. Losses at the gene ends were 4 bases for V and 13 bases for J; bases not matched to a gene: 16. The DNA of the CDR3 is TGTGCCAGCAGCTCGGGCGTGGGACAGGGGCAAGAGACCCAGTTCTTC. Protein sequence: CASSSGVGQGQETQFF.